One and the same sample provided the 25 T cell receptor beta chains below, sequenced in a study of blood T cell repertoires in COVID-19. The method was immunoSEQ multiplex PCR; TCRdb's version includes in-frame clones alone and lacks a portion of them. The table includes some 73,000 clones, 82% detected once. Sequenced: peripheral blood. The receptors stem from a woman between 55 and 75 years old with acute or convalescent COVID-19.

CDR3 region: CASSLSAGSTDTQYF. CDR3 DNA sequence: TGCGCCAGCAGCTTGTCGGCGGGGAGCACAGATACGCAGTATTTT. The chain couples TRBV5-1 to TRBJ2-3; possibly TRBD2 for D (6 bases). V was shortened by 1 base and J by 0 bases, with 9 bases between the two germline ends. The CDR3 contains 15 residues. CDR1 is SGHRS, CDR2 YFSETQ, per germline.

The chain links TRBV11-2 to TRBJ1-2, with 10 bases fitting TRBD1. Germline V gives CDR1 SGHAT, CDR2 FQNNGV. V dropped 5 bases and J dropped 4; count of bases not matched to a gene: 4. CDR3 length equals 14 residues. Here the CDR3 DNA reads TGTGCCAGCAGCCGGACAGGGGGGTCCTATGGCTACACCTTC. Its protein product is CASSRTGGSYGYTF.

The sample holds one count of this clone. The V call is TRBV5-1, the J call TRBJ2-5, with TRBD2 matching over 8 bases. The CDR3 has 16 amino acids. Germline V gives CDR1 SGHRS, CDR2 YFSETQ. Unmatched junction bases numbered 10, after V lost 5 bases and J lost 1 base. The CDR3 nucleotides are TGCGCCAGCAGGCCTCGGTTTAGCGGGACCCAAGAGACCCAGTACTTC. Its translation: CASRPRFSGTQETQYF.

V is TRBV4-1 and J is TRBJ1-2, with D possibly being TRBD1 (5 bases). CDR1 and CDR2 from the germline V gene are MGHRA and YSYEKL. The CDR3 length is 13 residues. V gave up 1 base and J gave up 11 bases, with 14 bases separating them. The CDR3 here is CASSQAPAGRYTF. For the CDR3, the DNA is TGCGCCAGCAGCCAAGCCCCGGCAGGGAGGTACACCTTC.

V is TRBV18 and J is TRBJ2-5; TRBD1 aligns across 8 bases. Germline V gene data show CDR1 as KGHSH and CDR2 as LQKENI. This CDR3 has 14 amino acids. The V gene end was trimmed by 2 bases and the J gene end by 4 bases; junction bases not matched to a gene: 3. This CDR3 is CASSPNRGTETQYF. The CDR3 DNA follows: TGTGCCAGCTCACCAAACAGGGGGACAGAGACCCAGTACTTC.

The chain has TRBV5-6 and TRBJ2-7; 8 bases match TRBD1. Germline values: CDR1 SGHDT, CDR2 YYEEEE. The CDR3 totals 14 residues. V lost 3 bases and J lost 5; bases outside the gene matches: 7. The CDR3 DNA reads as TGTGCCAGCAGCTCTGACAGGGGTTTCGACGAGCAGTACTTC. Translated: CASSSDRGFDEQYF.

The gene calls are TRBV3-1 (or the pseudogene TRBV3-2) and TRBJ1-2; D is possibly TRBD1 (6 bases). Between the trimmed V and J ends, which lost 4 bases and 8 bases, there was a span of 14 bases. The CDR3 spans 13 residues. The germline CDR1 and CDR2 sequences are LGHDT and YNNKEL (reference sequence). The CDR3 DNA reads as TGTGCCAGCAGCCTACAGGGTCTGTTAGGCTACACCTTC. Translation gives CASSLQGLLGYTF.

This chain joins TRBV2 and TRBJ1-3, with 7 positions matching TRBD1. With 4 bases clipped from V and 7 bases from J, the junction kept 4 bases outside the gene matches. The V gene's germline CDR1 is SNHLY and CDR2 FYNNEI. The CDR3 is 13 residues long. This chain's CDR3 is CASSAGTENTIYF. The CDR3 DNA follows: TGTGCCAGCAGTGCCGGGACAGAGAACACCATATATTTT.

This clone was seen more than once but under ten times. This chain joins TRBV27 and TRBJ1-1, with unresolved D. Germline CDR1 and CDR2: MNHEY and SMNVEV (reference sequence). Trimming took 6 bases from V and 1 from J, leaving 12 bases between them. This CDR3 is 14 amino acids long. The chain's CDR3 is CASRHGRGNTEAFF. The CDR3 DNA is TGTGCCAGCAGGCACGGACGGGGGAACACTGAAGCTTTCTTT.

The genes are TRBV9 and TRBJ1-3, with D unresolved. V was pared by 0 bases and J by 2 bases, with 15 bases between. The CDR3 contains 17 residues. Germline CDR1 and CDR2: SGDLS and YYNGEE. The CDR3, as DNA: TGTGCCAGCAGCGTAGGTCCTACTTCTGTGACTGGAAACACCATATATTTT. Its protein product is CASSVGPTSVTGNTIYF.

The chain has TRBV5-6 and TRBJ1-2; D not certain. Germline assignment: CDR1 SGHDT and CDR2 YYEEEE. This CDR3 is 14 amino acids long. Trimming stripped 1 base from V and 4 bases from J, with 11 bases between. The CDR3 sequence: CASSLSGPAYGYTF. The CDR3, as DNA: TGTGCCAGCAGCTTGTCAGGTCCAGCCTATGGCTACACCTTC.

The chain has TRBV3-1 (or the pseudogene TRBV3-2) and TRBJ1-2, with TRBD1 matching over 9 bases. J was trimmed by 6 bases and V by 4 bases; bases with no gene match: 12. The CDR3 is 16 amino acids. The V gene's germline CDR1 is LGHDT and CDR2 YNNKEL (reference sequence). DNA of the CDR3: TGTGCCAGCAGCCCCGGGACAGGGAGATCTTTCCATGGCTACACCTTC. This encodes CASSPGTGRSFHGYTF.

This rearrangement joins TRBV7-2 to TRBJ2-3, with 12 positions matching TRBD2. The V and J ends lost 5 bases and 9 bases, in that order; junction bases with no gene match: 12. This CDR3 region has 16 residues. Germline CDR1 is SGHTA and CDR2 is FQGNSA. This CDR3 is CASSEELAGGRNTQYF. The CDR3 DNA reads TGTGCCAGCAGCGAGGAGCTAGCGGGGGGGCGGAACACGCAGTATTTT.

This sequence joins TRBV4-1 and TRBJ1-6; D gene unclear. The germline V and J ends were trimmed by 2 bases and 12 bases, with 17 bases remaining between them. The CDR3 has 15 amino acids. CDR1 MGHRA and CDR2 YSYEKL come from the germline V gene. In DNA, the CDR3 is TGCGCCAGCAGCCAACCGGATGAATGGGAGGGACCCCTCCACTTT. It translates to CASSQPDEWEGPLHF.

J is TRBJ1-1 and V is TRBV5-4, with D possibly matching TRBD1 (5 bases). The V gene lost 6 bases and the J gene lost 6 bases, with 15 bases spanning the gap. Germline V gene data show CDR1 as SGHNT and CDR2 as YYREEE (reference sequence). The CDR3 runs 13 residues. CDR3 region: CASTTGGGSEAFF. CDR3 DNA: TGTGCCAGCACCACCGGGGGGGGTTCTGAAGCTTTCTTT.

The V call is TRBV10-2, the J call TRBJ2-3; 12 bases fit TRBD2. The CDR3 is made up of 12 amino acids. Germline V gene lookup returns CDR1 WSHSY and CDR2 SAAADI. Trimming took 1 base from V and 15 from J; bases not matched to a gene: 2. CDR3 coding DNA: TGCGCCAGCAGTGAGTGGACTAGCGGGAATTATTTT. This codes for CASSEWTSGNYF.

This clone was observed a few times. This sequence joins TRBV5-6 and TRBJ2-3, with a tentative D call TRBD2 (6 bases). The CDR3 runs 15 residues. Germline V gene lookup returns CDR1 SGHDT and CDR2 YYEEEE. The V end lost 5 bases, the J end lost 2 bases, and 15 bases lay between the germline ends. CDR3 residues: CASSRGTFLTDTQYF. CDR3 DNA sequence: TGTGCCAGCAGTCGAGGGACTTTTCTCACAGATACGCAGTATTTT.

The rearrangement uses TRBV5-6 and TRBJ2-3, with no clear D. CDR3 length equals 11 residues. Trimming removed 1 base at V and 5 bases at J, with 2 bases between. Germline loops: CDR1 SGHDT, CDR2 YYEEEE. CDR3 amino acids: CASSLQDTQYF. CDR3 nucleotides: TGTGCCAGCAGCTTGCAAGATACGCAGTATTTT.

This clone was seen more than once but under ten times. The genes are TRBV5-1 and TRBJ2-7; the D gene is possibly TRBD2 (6 bases). The V gene's germline CDR1 is SGHRS and CDR2 YFSETQ. The CDR3 runs to 15 residues. Trimming left V 1 base short and J 4 bases short, with 15 bases between. This CDR3 reads CASSLIEQGGYEQYF. The DNA for the CDR3 is TGCGCCAGCAGCTTGATCGAGCAGGGAGGTTACGAGCAGTACTTC.

This chain uses TRBV7-8 with TRBJ2-5; D is perhaps TRBD2 (5 bases). Germline V gene lookup returns CDR1 SGHVS and CDR2 FQNEAQ. Trimming pared 1 base from V and 9 bases from J, leaving 15 bases between. The CDR3 has 14 amino acids. The CDR3 loop is CASSLDLGQRAQYF. The CDR3 region has the DNA TGTGCCAGCAGCTTAGATCTAGGGCAGAGGGCCCAGTACTTC.

The chain employs TRBV5-4 and TRBJ1-1, with unresolved D. This CDR3 spans 12 amino acids. Trimming took off 8 bases at V and 1 base at J, with 9 bases between the two ends. The V gene's germline CDR1 is SGHNT and CDR2 YYREEE (reference sequence). This CDR3 is CASNTENTEAFF. Here the CDR3 DNA reads TGTGCCAGTAATACAGAGAACACTGAAGCTTTCTTT.

The V gene is TRBV7-9, the J gene TRBJ2-1, with 9 positions matching TRBD2. V was pared by 2 bases and J by 4 bases, with 0 bases of the junction left unmatched. Germline V gene data show CDR1 as SEHNR and CDR2 as FQNEAQ (reference sequence). This CDR3 has 14 residues. For the CDR3, the DNA is TGTGCCAGCAGCTTAACTAGCGGGTACAATGAGCAGTTCTTC. Translating gives CASSLTSGYNEQFF.

CDR3 in DNA: TGTGCCATCAGTGAGATTGGACGGGGGGGCGGCGAGACCCAGTACTTC. Translating it yields CAISEIGRGGGETQYF. The J gene is TRBJ2-5, the V gene TRBV10-3, with TRBD2 matching over 8 bases. Trimming at V came to 2 bases and at J to 5 bases, leaving 10 bases not matched to a gene. This CDR3 has 16 amino acids. Germline-derived CDR1 and CDR2 are ENHRY and SYGVKD.

This chain connects TRBV7-2 to TRBJ1-6, with D possibly matching TRBD1 (6 bases). The CDR3 is 16 amino acids. V was trimmed by 1 base and J by 5 bases, leaving 12 bases between them. Germline V CDR1 and CDR2: SGHTA, FQGNSA. The CDR3 region is CASSLEPNRDNSPLHF. CDR3 DNA: TGTGCCAGCAGCTTAGAGCCTAACAGGGATAATTCACCCCTCCACTTT.

This chain uses TRBV28 with TRBJ1-5, with D uncertain. V shed 5 bases and J shed 0 bases, with 11 bases lying between them. Germline assignment: CDR1 MDHEN and CDR2 SYDVKM. The CDR3 extends over 15 amino acids. The CDR3 bases are TGTGCCAGCAGTCCGGGAACCTATAGCAATCAGCCCCAGCATTTT. Translated, it gives CASSPGTYSNQPQHF.